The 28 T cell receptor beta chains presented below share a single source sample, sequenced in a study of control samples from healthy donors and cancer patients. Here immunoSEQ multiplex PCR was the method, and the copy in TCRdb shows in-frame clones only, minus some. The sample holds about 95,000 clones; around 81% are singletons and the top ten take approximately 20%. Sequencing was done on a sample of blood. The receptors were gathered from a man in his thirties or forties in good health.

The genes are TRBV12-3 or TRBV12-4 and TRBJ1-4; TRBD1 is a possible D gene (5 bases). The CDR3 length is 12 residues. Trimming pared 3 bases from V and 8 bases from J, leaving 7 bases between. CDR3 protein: CASSLGREKLFF. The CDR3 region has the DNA TGTGCCAGCAGTTTGGGGCGGGAAAAACTGTTTTTT.

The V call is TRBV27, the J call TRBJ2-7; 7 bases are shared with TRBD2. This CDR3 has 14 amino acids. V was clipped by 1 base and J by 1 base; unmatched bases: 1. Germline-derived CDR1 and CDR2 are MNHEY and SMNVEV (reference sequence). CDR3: CASSLWGGSYEQYF. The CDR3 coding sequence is TGTGCCAGCAGTTTATGGGGGGGGTCCTACGAGCAGTACTTC.

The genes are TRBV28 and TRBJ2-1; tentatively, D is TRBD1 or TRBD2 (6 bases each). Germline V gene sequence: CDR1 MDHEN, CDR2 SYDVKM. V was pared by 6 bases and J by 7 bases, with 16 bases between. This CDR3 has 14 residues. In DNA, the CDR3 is TGTGCCAGCAGCCCCTCTAGGGGGAGGAATGAGCAGTTCTTC. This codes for CASSPSRGRNEQFF. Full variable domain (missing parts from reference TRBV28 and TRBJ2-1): DVKVTQSSRYLVKRTGEKVFLECVQDMDHENMFWYRQDPGLGLRLIYFSYDVKMKEKGDIPEGYSVSREKKERFSLILESASTNQTSMYLCASSPSRGRNEQFFGPGTRLTVL.

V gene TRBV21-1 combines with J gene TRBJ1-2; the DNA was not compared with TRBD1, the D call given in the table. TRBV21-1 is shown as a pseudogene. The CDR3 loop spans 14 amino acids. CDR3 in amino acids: CASSNSGRSYGYTF. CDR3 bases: TGTGCCAGCAGCAATTCAGGCAGGTCTTATGGCTACACCTTC.

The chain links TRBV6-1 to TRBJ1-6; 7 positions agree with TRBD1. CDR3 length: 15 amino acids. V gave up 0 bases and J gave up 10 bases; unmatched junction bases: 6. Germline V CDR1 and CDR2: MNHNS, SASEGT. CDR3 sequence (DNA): TGTGCCAGCAGTGAAGCTGTCAGGGGGGGATCACCCCTCCACTTT. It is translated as CASSEAVRGGSPLHF.

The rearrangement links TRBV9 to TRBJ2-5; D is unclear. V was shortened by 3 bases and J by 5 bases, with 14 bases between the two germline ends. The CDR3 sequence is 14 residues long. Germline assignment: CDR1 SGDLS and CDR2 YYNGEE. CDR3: CASSALDRSETQYF. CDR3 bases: TGTGCCAGCAGCGCCTTGGATCGATCGGAGACCCAGTACTTC.

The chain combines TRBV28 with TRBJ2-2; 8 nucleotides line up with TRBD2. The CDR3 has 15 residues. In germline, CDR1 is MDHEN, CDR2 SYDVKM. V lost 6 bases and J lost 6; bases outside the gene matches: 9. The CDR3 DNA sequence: TGTGCCAGCAGCAAAGCGGGGGCTAATTCCGGGGAGCTGTTTTTT. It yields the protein CASSKAGANSGELFF.

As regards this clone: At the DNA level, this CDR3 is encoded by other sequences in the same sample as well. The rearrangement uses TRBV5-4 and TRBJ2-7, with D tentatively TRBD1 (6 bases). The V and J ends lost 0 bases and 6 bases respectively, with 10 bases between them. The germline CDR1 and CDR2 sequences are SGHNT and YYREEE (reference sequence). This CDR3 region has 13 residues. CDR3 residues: CASSLGGLSEQYF. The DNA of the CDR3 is TGTGCCAGCAGCTTGGGGGGGCTGAGCGAGCAGTACTTC.

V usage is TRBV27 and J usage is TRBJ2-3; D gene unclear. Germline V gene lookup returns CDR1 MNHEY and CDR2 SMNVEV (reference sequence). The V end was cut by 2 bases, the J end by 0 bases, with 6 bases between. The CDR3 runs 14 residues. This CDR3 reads CASSLLGSTDTQYF. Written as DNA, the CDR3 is TGTGCCAGCAGTTTACTAGGGAGCACAGATACGCAGTATTTT.

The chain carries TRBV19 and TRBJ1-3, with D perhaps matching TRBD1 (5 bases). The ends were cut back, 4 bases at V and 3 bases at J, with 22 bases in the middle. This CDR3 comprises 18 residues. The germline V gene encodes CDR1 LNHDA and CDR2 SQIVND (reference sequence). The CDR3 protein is CASSTDYLQGVLGNTIYF. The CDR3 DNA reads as TGTGCCAGTAGTACCGACTACCTTCAGGGTGTTCTTGGAAACACCATATATTTT.

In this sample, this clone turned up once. The CDR3 reads CASSFITGGRAFF. As DNA, the CDR3 is TGTGCCAGCAGCTTTATAACAGGGGGGCGAGCTTTCTTT. The chain employs TRBV12-3 or TRBV12-4 and TRBJ1-1; 8 nucleotides agree with TRBD1. Trimming at V came to 6 bases and at J to 10 bases, leaving 10 bases not matched to a gene. The CDR3 covers 13 residues.

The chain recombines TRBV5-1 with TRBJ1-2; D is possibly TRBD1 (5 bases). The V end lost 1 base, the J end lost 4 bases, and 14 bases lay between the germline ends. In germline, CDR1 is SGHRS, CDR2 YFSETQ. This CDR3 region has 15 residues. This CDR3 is CASSLRVDSLYGYTF. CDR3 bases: TGCGCCAGCAGCTTGCGGGTCGACAGCCTCTATGGCTACACCTTC.

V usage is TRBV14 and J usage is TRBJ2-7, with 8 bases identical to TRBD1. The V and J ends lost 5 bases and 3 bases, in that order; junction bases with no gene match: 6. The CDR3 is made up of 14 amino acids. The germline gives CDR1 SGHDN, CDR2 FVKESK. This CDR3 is CASSNWDRFYEQYF. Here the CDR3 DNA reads TGTGCCAGCAGCAACTGGGACAGGTTCTACGAGCAGTACTTC.

DNA for the CDR3: TGTGCCAGCAGGGATCGACCGAGCTCTGGAAACACCATATATTTT. Amino acids: CASRDRPSSGNTIYF. This chain uses TRBV2 with TRBJ1-3; D uncertain. This CDR3 spans 15 amino acids. Trimming shortened V by 6 bases and J by 0 bases, and 12 bases separated the two germline ends. CDR1 is SNHLY, CDR2 FYNNEI, per germline.

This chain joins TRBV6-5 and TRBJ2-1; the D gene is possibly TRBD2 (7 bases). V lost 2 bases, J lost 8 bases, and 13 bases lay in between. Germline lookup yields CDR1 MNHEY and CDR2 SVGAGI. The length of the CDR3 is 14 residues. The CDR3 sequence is CASSYRGGPDEQFF. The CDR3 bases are TGTGCCAGCAGTTACAGGGGGGGGCCGGATGAGCAGTTCTTC.

CDR3 residues: CASSLSLAGGLRDTQYF. CDR3 in DNA: TGTGCCAGCAGCTTATCACTAGCGGGGGGGCTTAGAGATACGCAGTATTTT. The rearrangement joins TRBV5-6 to TRBJ2-3; 13 bases line up with TRBD2. CDR1 SGHDT and CDR2 YYEEEE come from the germline V gene. The J segment lost 5 bases and the V segment lost 2 bases, leaving 8 bases of the junction unmatched. The CDR3 has 17 amino acids.

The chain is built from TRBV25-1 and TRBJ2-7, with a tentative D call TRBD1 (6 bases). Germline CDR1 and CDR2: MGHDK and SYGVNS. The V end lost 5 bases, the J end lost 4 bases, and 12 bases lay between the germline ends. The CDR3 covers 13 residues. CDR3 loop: CASSTVTGYEQYF. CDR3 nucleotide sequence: TGTGCCAGCAGTACCGTGACAGGATACGAGCAGTACTTC.

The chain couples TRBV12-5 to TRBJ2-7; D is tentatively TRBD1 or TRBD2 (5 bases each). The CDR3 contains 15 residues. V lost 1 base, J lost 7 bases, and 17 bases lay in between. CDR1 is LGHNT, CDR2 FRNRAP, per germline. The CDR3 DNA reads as TGTGCTAGTGGTTTGGGAACCTTCCAATGGGGGGAGCAGTACTTC. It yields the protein CASGLGTFQWGEQYF.

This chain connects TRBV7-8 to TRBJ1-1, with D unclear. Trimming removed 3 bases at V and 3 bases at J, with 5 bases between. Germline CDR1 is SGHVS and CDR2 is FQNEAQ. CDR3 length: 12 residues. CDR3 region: CASSFWDTEAFF. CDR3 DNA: TGTGCCAGCAGCTTTTGGGACACTGAAGCTTTCTTT.

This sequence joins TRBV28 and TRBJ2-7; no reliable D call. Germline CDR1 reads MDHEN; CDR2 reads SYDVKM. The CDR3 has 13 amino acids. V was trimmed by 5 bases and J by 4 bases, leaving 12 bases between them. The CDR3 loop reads CASSPLGPYEQYF. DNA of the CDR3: TGTGCCAGCAGTCCACTCGGGCCATACGAGCAGTACTTC.

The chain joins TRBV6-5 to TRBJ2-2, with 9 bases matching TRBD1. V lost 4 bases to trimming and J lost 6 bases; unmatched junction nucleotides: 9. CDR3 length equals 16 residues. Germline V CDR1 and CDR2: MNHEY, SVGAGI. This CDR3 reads CASSSTLDRGAGELFF. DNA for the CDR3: TGTGCCAGCAGTTCCACCTTGGACAGGGGCGCCGGGGAGCTGTTTTTT.

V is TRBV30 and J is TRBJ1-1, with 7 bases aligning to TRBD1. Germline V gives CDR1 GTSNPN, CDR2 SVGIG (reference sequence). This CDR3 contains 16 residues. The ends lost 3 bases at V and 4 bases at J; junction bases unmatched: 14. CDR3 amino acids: CAWSIRHMTGSTEAFF. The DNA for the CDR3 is TGTGCCTGGAGCATACGGCATATGACAGGGAGCACTGAAGCTTTCTTT.

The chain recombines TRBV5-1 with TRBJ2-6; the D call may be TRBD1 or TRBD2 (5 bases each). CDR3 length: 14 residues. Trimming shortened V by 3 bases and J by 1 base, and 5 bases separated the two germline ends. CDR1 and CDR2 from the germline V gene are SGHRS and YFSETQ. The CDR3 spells CASSWGSGANVLTF. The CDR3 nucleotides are TGCGCCAGCAGCTGGGGGTCTGGGGCCAACGTCCTGACTTTC. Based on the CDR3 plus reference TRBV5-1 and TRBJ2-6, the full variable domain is KAGVTQTPRYLIKTRGQQVTLSCSPISGHRSVSWYQQTPGQGLQFLFEYFSETQRNKGNFPGRFSGRQFSNSRSEMNVSTLELGDSALYLCASSWGSGANVLTFGAGSRLTVL.

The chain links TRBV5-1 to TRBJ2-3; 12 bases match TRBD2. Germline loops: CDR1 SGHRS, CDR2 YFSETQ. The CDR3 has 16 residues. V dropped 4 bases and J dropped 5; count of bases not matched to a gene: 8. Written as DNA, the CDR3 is TGCGCCAGCAGCCCCTCTAAGACTAGCGGGGGAGATACGCAGTATTTT. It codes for CASSPSKTSGGDTQYF. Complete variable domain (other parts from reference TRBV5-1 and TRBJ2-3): KAGVTQTPRYLIKTRGQQVTLSCSPISGHRSVSWYQQTPGQGLQFLFEYFSETQRNKGNFPGRFSGRQFSNSRSEMNVSTLELGDSALYLCASSPSKTSGGDTQYFGPGTRLTVL.

CDR3 sequence reads: CASSSRHNEQFF. DNA of the CDR3: TGTGCCAGCAGTTCCCGCCACAATGAGCAGTTCTTC. V gene TRBV12-3 or TRBV12-4 combines with J gene TRBJ2-1, with D uncertain. The CDR3 covers 12 residues. The V end lost 4 bases, the J end lost 5 bases, and 6 bases lay between the germline ends.

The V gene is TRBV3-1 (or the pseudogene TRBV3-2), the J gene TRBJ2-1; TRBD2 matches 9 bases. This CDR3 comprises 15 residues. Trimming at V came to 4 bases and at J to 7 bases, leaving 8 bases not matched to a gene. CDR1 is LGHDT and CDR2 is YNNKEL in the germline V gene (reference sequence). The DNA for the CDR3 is TGTGCCAGCAGCCCTGGGACTAGCTGGGGTAATGAGCAGTTCTTC. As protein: CASSPGTSWGNEQFF.

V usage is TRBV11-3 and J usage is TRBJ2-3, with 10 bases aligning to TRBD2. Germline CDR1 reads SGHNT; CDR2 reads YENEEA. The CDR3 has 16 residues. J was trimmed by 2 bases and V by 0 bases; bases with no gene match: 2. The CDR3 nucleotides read TGTGCCAGCAGCTTAGAAGCGGGGGGGACCACAGATACGCAGTATTTT. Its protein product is CASSLEAGGTTDTQYF.

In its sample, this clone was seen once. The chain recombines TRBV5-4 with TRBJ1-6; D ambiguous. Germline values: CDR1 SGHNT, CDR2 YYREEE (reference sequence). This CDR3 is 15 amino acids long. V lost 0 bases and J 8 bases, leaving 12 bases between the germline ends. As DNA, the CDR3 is TGTGCCAGCAGCTTGGTTCCTGAGGTCGATTCACCCCTCCACTTT. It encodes CASSLVPEVDSPLHF.